These T cell receptor beta chains were read from a single sample in a study of blood T cell repertoires in COVID-19. TCRdb keeps only in-frame clones here, not all; method: immunoSEQ multiplex PCR. The sample lists 130,000 to 150,000 clones, roughly nine tenths occurring once. The source material was peripheral blood. The source of these receptors is a human donor in a cohort sampled during active COVID-19. Both conserved end residues are part of each CDR3. The D gene is left open where the match is weak. Clone size is stated in some rows and not others, as once, few, many or a class when expanded.

J gene | clone size | V gene | D gene | CDR3 DNA | CDR3 protein
TRBJ2-7 | - | TRBV4-3 | - | TGCGCCAGCGTAAAAACACATTCCTACGAGCAGTACTTC | CASVKTHSYEQYF
TRBJ2-7 | - | TRBV14 | - | TGTGCCAGCAGCCAATACTTCTCCGGCGAGCAGTACTTC | CASSQYFSGEQYF
TRBJ1-2 | - | TRBV4-1 | TRBD1 | TGCGCCAGCAGCCAACCTCGACAGGGGGCGAACTATGGCTACACCTTC | CASSQPRQGANYGYTF
TRBJ2-4 | - | TRBV15 | - | TGTGCCACCAGCAGAGAAGCTCTACCAGGGTTAGCCAAAAACATTCAGTACTTC | CATSREALPGLAKNIQYF
TRBJ2-3 | - | TRBV6-6 | - | TGTGCCAGCAGTCGGACAGAGTCAGATACGCAGTATTTT | CASSRTESDTQYF
TRBJ2-7 | - | TRBV7-3 | - | TGTGCCAGCAGCTTATCCCCCGACAGCTCCTACGAGCAGTACTTC | CASSLSPDSSYEQYF
TRBJ1-5 | - | TRBV15 | - | TGTGCCACCAGCAGAGAAGGGACACCTAGCAATCAGCCCCAGCATTTT | CATSREGTPSNQPQHF
TRBJ2-7 | - | TRBV2 | - | TGTGCCAGCGGGGGCTCATACGAGCAGTACTTC | CASGGSYEQYF
TRBJ2-3 | - | TRBV2 | - | TGTGCCAGCAGCATACAGGCAACTCGCACAGATACGCAGTATTTT | CASSIQATRTDTQYF
TRBJ1-2 | - | TRBV24-1 | TRBD1 | TGTGCCACCAGTGACCCGGACAGGGACGGCTACACCTTC | CATSDPDRDGYTF
TRBJ1-1 | - | TRBV19 | - | TGTGCCAGTAGTATAGGAGCGAGGGGGGAAGCTTTCTTT | CASSIGARGEAFF
TRBJ2-7 | - | TRBV27 | TRBD2 | TGTGCCAGCAGGAACAGACTAGCGGGTCCCTACGAGCAGTACTTC | CASRNRLAGPYEQYF
TRBJ1-2 | - | TRBV9 | - | TGTGCCAGCAGCTCCACGACGGGGGACTATGGCTACACCTTC | CASSSTTGDYGYTF
TRBJ2-2 | - | TRBV2 | TRBD1 | TGTGCCAGCAGTGAAGGACAGGGGGGAACCGGGGAGCTGTTTTTT | CASSEGQGGTGELFF
TRBJ2-7 | - | TRBV20-1 | - | TGCAGTGCTAGTGCGCCGAAGGTAGGGGGATTCTACGAGCAGTACTTC | CSASAPKVGGFYEQYF
TRBJ2-1 | - | TRBV6-5 | TRBD2 | TGTGCCAGCAGTTCCTATGGCGGGAGTAACAATGAGCAGTTCTTC | CASSSYGGSNNEQFF
TRBJ1-5 | once | TRBV7-2 | - | TGTGCCAGCAGCTTGTCAGGGTTTCAGCCCCAGCATTTT | CASSLSGFQPQHF
TRBJ2-1 | - | TRBV3-1/TRBV3-2 | - | TGTGCCAGCAGCCAGGGCTCGAGCTCCTACAATGAGCAGTTCTTC | CASSQGSSSYNEQFF
TRBJ2-2 | - | TRBV27 | - | TGTGCCAGCAGTTTACGGTTAGTGGGCCGCACCGGGGAGCTGTTTTTT | CASSLRLVGRTGELFF
TRBJ1-6 | - | TRBV10-1 | - | TGCGCCAGCAGTGACCGTAATTCACCCCTCCACTTT | CASSDRNSPLHF
TRBJ2-3 | - | TRBV5-1 | TRBD2 | TGCGCCAGCAGCTCTGGGAGGGAGGCGACAGATACGCAGTATTTT | CASSSGREATDTQYF
TRBJ2-7 | once | TRBV5-1 | - | TGCGCCAGCAGTTGGACAGCGAACCTTTACGAGCAGTACTTC | CASSWTANLYEQYF
TRBJ1-1 | - | TRBV5-1 | TRBD1 | TGCGCCAGCACCCCCAGACAGGGGGCGAACACTGAAGCTTTCTTT | CASTPRQGANTEAFF